Following are 2 T cell receptor beta chains from one sample sequenced in a study of T cell repertoires in cytomegalovirus infection. MiXCR was run by TCRdb on the reads, yielding one entry per CDR3 protein. Among around 500,000 distinct CDR3 sequences listed, approximately 42% were seen once. Antigens of these TCRs are unknown. Sequenced material: cultured PBMCs, taken from culture after CMV antigen stimulation. These receptors originate from a human donor in good health (CMV status not recorded). Some clones in this sample may be carry-over from other donors' samples.

DNA for the CDR3: TGTGCCAGCAGTGAAGCACTGAGGACAGCTTTCTTT. It codes for CASSEALRTAFF. The chain employs TRBV6-1 and TRBJ1-1, with D unresolved. Trimming left V 0 bases short and J 10 bases short, with 9 bases between. This CDR3 comprises 12 residues. Germline assignment: CDR1 MNHNS and CDR2 SASEGT.

The gene calls are TRBV6-2 or TRBV6-3 and TRBJ2-3, with TRBD2 matching 9 bases. Trimming took 5 bases from V and 2 from J; bases not matched to a gene: 8. The CDR3 is 16 residues long. Per the germline V gene, CDR1 is MNHEY and CDR2 is SVGEGT. CDR3 coding DNA: TGTGCCAGCAGTCTAGTTGGACTAGCGACCACAGATACGCAGTATTTT. Translated, it gives CASSLVGLATTDTQYF.